One TCR beta chain is described in this entry. Sequenced by immunoSEQ multiplex PCR; TCRdb stores in-frame clones only, minus some. This table has about 100,000 clones, around 91% appearing once. The sample belongs to a study of T cell responses to AZD1222 COVID-19 vaccine. The V end lost 3 bases, the J end lost 1 base, and 16 bases lay between the germline ends. CDR1 is SGDLS, CDR2 YYNGEE, per germline. The CDR3 is made up of 16 amino acids. The sequence derives from an adult in good health. The chain links TRBV9 to TRBJ2-5; the D gene is possibly TRBD2 (5 bases). Specimen: peripheral blood, collected on day 0 of AZD1222 vaccination. In nucleotides, the CDR3 is TGTGCCAGCAGCGGTAGGGAGCATTCCACCCAAGAGACCCAGTACTTC. It codes for CASSGREHSTQETQYF.